This T cell receptor beta chain was captured in a study of cytomegalovirus exposure and HLA in healthy donors. Study-level background: Earlier, about 180 million T cells were analyzed, and about 100 million unique TCR beta sequences were found among them. HLA-typed donors were the source of some 85 million unique TCRs, which an early data release held. Study-level findings and limits: CMV antigen specificity of a few CMV-associated chains was confirmed in vitro.

PCR was performed using 60 Vbeta and 13 Jbeta primers. Repertoires were generated with immunoSEQ multiplex PCR, while TCRdb's copy carries only in-frame clones and drops some. The sample consists of 100,000 to 150,000 clones, more than 75% of them appearing once. V shed 6 bases and J shed 4 bases, with 15 bases lying between them. The length of the CDR3 is 14 residues. The germline CDR1 and CDR2 sequences are MDHEN and SYDVKM. Unrecorded immune exposures were likely, despite nominal health at sampling. In the case of this clone: What it binds is unknown.

This chain joins TRBV28 and TRBJ1-1, with a weak D call TRBD1 (5 bases). This TCR derives from a female donor in good health and CMV-seronegative. The sample taken for sequencing was PBMCs. In DNA, the CDR3 is TGTGCCAGCAGCCAAGGACGGAGGGGCACTGAAGCTTTCTTT. It codes for CASSQGRRGTEAFF.